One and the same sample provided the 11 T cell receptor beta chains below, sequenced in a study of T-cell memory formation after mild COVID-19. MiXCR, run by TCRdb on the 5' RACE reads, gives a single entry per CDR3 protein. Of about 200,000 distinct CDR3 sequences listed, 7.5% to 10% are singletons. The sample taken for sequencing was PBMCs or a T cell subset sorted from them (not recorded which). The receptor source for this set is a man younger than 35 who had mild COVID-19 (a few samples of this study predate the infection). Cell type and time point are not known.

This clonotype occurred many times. The CDR3 here is CASSLNPTPQYF. The CDR3 DNA reads as TGTGCCAGCAGTTTGAACCCGACGCCGCAGTATTTT. This sequence joins TRBV7-2 and TRBJ2-3; D not resolved. This CDR3 comprises 12 residues. Trimming shortened V by 6 bases and J by 10 bases, and 14 bases separated the two germline ends. CDR1 and CDR2 from the germline V gene are SGHTA and FQGNSA.

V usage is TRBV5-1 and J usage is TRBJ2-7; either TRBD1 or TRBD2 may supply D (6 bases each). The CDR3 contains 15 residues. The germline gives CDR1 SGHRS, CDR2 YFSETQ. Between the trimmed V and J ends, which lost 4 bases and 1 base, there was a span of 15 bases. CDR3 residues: CASSPAGGPSYEQYF. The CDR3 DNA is TGCGCCAGCAGCCCGGCTGGGGGGCCATCCTACGAGCAGTACTTC. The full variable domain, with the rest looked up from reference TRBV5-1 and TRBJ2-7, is KAGVTQTPRYLIKTRGQQVTLSCSPISGHRSVSWYQQTPGQGLQFLFEYFSETQRNKGNFPGRFSGRQFSNSRSEMNVSTLELGDSALYLCASSPAGGPSYEQYFGPGTRLTVT.

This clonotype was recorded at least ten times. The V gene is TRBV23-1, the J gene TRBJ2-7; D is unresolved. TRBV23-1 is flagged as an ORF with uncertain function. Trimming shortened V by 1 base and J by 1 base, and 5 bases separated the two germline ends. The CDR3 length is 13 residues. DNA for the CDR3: TGCGCCAGCAGTCAATTTTGGTCCTACGAGCAGTACGTC. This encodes CASSQFWSYEQYV.

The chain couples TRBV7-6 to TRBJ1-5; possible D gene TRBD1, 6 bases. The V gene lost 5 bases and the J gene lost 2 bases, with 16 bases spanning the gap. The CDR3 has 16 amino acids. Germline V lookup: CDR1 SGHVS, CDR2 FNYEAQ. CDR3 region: CASSPQGQGRNQPQHF. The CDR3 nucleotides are TGTGCCAGCAGCCCCCAAGGCCAGGGGCGCAATCAGCCCCAGCATTTT.

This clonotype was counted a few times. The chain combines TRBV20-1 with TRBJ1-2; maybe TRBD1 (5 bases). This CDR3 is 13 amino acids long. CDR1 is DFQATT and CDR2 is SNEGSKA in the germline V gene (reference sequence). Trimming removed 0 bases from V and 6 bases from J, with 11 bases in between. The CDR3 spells CSAREGRIDGYTF. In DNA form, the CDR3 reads TGCAGTGCTAGAGAGGGACGGATCGATGGCTACACCTTC.

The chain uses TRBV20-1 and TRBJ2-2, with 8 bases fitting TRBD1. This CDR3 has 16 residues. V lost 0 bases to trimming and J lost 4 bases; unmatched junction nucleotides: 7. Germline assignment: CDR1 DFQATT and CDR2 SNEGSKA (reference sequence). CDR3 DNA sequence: TGCAGTGCTAGAGATTCATGGACAGGGACCACCGGGGAGCTGTTTTTT. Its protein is CSARDSWTGTTGELFF.

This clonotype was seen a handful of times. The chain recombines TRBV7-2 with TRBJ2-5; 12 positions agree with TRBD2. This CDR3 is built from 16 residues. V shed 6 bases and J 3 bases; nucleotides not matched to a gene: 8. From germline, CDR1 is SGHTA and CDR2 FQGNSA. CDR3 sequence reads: CASSLLGLAGKETQYF. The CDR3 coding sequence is TGTGCCAGCAGTTTACTGGGACTAGCGGGTAAAGAGACCCAGTACTTC.

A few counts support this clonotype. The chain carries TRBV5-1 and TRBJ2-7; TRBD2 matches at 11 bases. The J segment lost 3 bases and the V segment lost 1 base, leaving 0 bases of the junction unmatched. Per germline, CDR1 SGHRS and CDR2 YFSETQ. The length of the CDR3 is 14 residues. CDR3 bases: TGCGCCAGCAGCTTGACTAGCGGGGGCTACGAGCAGTACGTC. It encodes CASSLTSGGYEQYV.

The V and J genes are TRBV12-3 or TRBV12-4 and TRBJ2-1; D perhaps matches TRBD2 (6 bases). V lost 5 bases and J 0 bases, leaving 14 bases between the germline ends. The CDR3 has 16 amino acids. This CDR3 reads CASSLGTPSSYNEQFF. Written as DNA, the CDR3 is TGTGCCAGCAGTCTAGGGACTCCCAGCTCCTACAATGAGCAGTTCTTC.

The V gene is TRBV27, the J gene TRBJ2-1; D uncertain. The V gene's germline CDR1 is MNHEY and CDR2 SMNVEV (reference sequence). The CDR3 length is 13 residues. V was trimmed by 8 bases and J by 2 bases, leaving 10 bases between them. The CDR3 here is CASRRQTYNEQFF. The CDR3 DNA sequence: TGTGCCAGCCGGAGACAAACCTACAATGAGCAGTTCTTC.

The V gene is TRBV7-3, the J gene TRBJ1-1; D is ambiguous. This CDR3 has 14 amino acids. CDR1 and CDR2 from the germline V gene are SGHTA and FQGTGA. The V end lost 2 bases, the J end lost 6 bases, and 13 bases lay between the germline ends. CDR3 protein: CASSLHGRSAEAFF. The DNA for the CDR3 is TGTGCCAGCAGCTTACACGGAAGGAGCGCTGAAGCTTTCTTT.